The source of this TCR beta chain is a study of cytomegalovirus exposure and HLA in healthy donors. Study-wide results and limits: A classifier reportedly called cytomegalovirus status with high sensitivity and specificity.

The study ran its PCR with 60 Vbeta and 13 Jbeta primers. Original processing methods: In a later analysis, of 79 million or so unique beta chains, about 12 million appeared in at least two donors. Repertoires were generated with immunoSEQ multiplex PCR, while TCRdb's copy carries only in-frame clones and drops some. V and J calls and clone size come straight from that table; D and trimming were deduced from the DNA. The top ten hold 13% of the sample, which has 150,000 to 200,000 clones, roughly 76% seen once. CDR1 MDHEN and CDR2 SYDVKM come from the germline V gene. The CDR3 is 13 amino acids. Comments on this clone: The antigen is undetermined. Germline is not matched at one junction end, which may reflect a read error.

The chain carries TRBV28 and TRBJ1-1; no clear D. This sequence was found in a woman between 50 and 59 years old in good health and CMV-seronegative. Sequencing was done on a sample of PBMCs. CDR3 bases: TGTGCCAGCAGCTTGGACGGGAACGCTGAAGCTTTCTTT. Translated, it gives CASSLDGNAEAFF.